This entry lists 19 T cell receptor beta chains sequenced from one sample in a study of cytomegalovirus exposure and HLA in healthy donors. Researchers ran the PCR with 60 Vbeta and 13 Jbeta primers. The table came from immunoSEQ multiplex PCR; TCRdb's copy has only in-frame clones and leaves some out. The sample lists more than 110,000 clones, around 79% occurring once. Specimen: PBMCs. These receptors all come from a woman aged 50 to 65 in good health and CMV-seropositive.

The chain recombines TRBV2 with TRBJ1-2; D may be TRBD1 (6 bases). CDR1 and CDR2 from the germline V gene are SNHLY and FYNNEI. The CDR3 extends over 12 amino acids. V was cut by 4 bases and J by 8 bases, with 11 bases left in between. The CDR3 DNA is TGTGCCAGCAGTGCCACAGGGCGAGGCTACACCTTC. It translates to CASSATGRGYTF.

CDR3: CASRLTPPRGQPQHF. For the CDR3, the DNA is TGTGCCAGCAGACTAACCCCTCCGCGGGGGCAGCCCCAGCATTTT. The rearrangement links TRBV28 to TRBJ1-5, with D perhaps TRBD1 (5 bases). V lost 6 bases and J lost 7, with 19 bases in between. This CDR3 region has 15 residues. Germline CDR1 reads MDHEN; CDR2 reads SYDVKM.

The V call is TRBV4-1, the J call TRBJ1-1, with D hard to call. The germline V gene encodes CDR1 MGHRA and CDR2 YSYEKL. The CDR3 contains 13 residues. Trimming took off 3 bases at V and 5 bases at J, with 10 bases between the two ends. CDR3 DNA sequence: TGCGCCAGCAGCCAGATTGGAGGGACTGAAGCTTTCTTT. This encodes CASSQIGGTEAFF.

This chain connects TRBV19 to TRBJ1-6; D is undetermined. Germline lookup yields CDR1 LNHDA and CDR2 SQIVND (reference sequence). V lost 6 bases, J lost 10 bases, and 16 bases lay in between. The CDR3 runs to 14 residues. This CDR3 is CASSVEDGGSPLHF. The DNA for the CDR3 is TGTGCCAGTAGCGTCGAGGACGGCGGGTCACCCCTCCACTTT.

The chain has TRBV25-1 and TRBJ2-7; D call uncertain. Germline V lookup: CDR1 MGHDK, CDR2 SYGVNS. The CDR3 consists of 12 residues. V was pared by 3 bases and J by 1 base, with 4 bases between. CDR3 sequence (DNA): TGTGCCAGCAGTGACTATTCCTACGAGCAGTACTTC. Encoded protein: CASSDYSYEQYF.

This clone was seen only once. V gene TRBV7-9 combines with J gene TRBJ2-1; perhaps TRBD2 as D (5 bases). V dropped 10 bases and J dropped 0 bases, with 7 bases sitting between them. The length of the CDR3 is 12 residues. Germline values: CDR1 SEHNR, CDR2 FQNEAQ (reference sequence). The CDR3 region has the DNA TGTGCCACTACTAGCTCCTACAATGAGCAGTTCTTC. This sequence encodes CATTSSYNEQFF.

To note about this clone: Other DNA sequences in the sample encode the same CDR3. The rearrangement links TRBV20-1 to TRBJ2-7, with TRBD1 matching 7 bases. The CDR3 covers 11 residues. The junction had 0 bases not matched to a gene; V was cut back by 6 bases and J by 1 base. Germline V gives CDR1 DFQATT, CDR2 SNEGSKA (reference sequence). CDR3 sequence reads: CSARGSYEQYF. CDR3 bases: TGCAGTGCCAGGGGGTCCTACGAGCAGTACTTC.

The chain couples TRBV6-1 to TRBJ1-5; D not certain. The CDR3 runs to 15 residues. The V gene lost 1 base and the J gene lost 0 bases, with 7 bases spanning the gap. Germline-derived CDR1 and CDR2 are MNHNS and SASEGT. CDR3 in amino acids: CASSEERDSNQPQHF. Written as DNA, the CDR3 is TGTGCCAGCAGTGAAGAACGAGATAGCAATCAGCCCCAGCATTTT.

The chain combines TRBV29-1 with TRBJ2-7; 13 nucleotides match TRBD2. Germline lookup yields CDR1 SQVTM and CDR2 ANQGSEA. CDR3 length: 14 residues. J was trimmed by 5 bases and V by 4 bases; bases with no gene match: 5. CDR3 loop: CSVAGLAGDDEQYF. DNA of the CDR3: TGCAGCGTTGCCGGACTAGCGGGGGACGACGAGCAGTACTTC.

DNA for the CDR3: TGTGCCAGCAGCTTAATTGCCAGATCAGATGAGCAGTTCTTC. Translated: CASSLIARSDEQFF. V and J are TRBV7-3 and TRBJ2-1; D is ambiguous. Germline CDR1 and CDR2: SGHTA and FQGTGA. V lost 1 base and J 8 bases, leaving 12 bases between the germline ends. This CDR3 is built from 14 residues. The whole variable domain, filled in from reference TRBV7-3 and TRBJ2-1, reads GAGVSQTPSNKVTEKGKYVELRCDPISGHTALYWYRQSLGQGPEFLIYFQGTGAADDSGLPNDRFFAVRPEGSVSTLKIQRTERGDSAVYLCASSLIARSDEQFFGPGTRLTVL.

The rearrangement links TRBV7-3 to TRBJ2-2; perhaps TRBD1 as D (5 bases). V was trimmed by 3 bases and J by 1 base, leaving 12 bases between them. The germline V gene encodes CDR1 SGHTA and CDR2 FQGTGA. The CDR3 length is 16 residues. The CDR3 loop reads CASSFETVRNTGELFF. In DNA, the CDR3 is TGTGCCAGCAGCTTTGAGACAGTTCGGAACACCGGGGAGCTGTTTTTT. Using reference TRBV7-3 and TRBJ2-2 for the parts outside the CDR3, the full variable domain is GAGVSQTPSNKVTEKGKYVELRCDPISGHTALYWYRQSLGQGPEFLIYFQGTGAADDSGLPNDRFFAVRPEGSVSTLKIQRTERGDSAVYLCASSFETVRNTGELFFGEGSRLTVL.

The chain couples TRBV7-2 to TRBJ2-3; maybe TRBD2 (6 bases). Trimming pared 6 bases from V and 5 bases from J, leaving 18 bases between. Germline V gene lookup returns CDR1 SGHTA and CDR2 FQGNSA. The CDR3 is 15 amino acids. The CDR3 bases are TGTGCCAGCAGGAAACGGGACTCCTGGTTAGATACGCAGTATTTT. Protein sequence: CASRKRDSWLDTQYF.

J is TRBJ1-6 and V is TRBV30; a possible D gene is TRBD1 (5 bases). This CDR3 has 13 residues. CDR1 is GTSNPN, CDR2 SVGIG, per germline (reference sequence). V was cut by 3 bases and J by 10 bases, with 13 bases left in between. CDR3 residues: CAWSVGAGSPLHF. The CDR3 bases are TGTGCCTGGAGCGTCGGAGCAGGGTCACCCCTCCACTTT.

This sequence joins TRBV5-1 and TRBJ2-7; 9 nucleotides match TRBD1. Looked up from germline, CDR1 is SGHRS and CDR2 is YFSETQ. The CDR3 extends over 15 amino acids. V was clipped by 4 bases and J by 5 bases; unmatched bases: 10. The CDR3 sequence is CASSPGRDRVDEQYF. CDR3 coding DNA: TGCGCCAGCAGCCCGGGAAGGGACAGGGTCGACGAGCAGTACTTC.

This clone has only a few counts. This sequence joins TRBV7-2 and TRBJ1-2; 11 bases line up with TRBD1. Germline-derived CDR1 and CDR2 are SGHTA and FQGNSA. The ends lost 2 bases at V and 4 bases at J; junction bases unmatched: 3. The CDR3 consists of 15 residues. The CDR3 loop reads CASSLRTGGSYGYTF. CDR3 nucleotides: TGTGCCAGCAGCTTACGGACAGGGGGCTCCTATGGCTACACCTTC.

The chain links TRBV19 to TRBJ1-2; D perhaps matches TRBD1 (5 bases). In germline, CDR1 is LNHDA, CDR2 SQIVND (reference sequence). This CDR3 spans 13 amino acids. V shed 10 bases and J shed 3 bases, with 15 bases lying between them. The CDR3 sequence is CATAGGDYYGYTF. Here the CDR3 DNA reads TGTGCCACAGCCGGCGGGGACTACTATGGCTACACCTTC. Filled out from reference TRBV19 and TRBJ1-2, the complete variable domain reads DGGITQSPKYLFRKEGQNVTLSCEQNLNHDAMYWYRQDPGQGLRLIYYSQIVNDFQKGDIAEGYSVSREKKESFPLTVTSAQKNPTAFYLCATAGGDYYGYTFGSGTRLTVV.

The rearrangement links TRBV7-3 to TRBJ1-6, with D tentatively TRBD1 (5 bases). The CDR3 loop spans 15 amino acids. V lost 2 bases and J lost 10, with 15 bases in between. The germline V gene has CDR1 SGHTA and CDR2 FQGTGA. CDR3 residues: CASSLVQGGESPLHF. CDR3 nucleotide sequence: TGTGCCAGCAGCTTAGTCCAGGGAGGCGAATCACCCCTCCACTTT.

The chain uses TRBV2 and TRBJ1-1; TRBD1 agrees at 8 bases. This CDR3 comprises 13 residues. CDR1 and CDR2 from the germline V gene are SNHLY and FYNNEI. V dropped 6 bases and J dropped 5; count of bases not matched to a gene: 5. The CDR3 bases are TGTGCCAGCAGCCTGACAGGGGAGACTGAAGCTTTCTTT. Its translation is CASSLTGETEAFF.

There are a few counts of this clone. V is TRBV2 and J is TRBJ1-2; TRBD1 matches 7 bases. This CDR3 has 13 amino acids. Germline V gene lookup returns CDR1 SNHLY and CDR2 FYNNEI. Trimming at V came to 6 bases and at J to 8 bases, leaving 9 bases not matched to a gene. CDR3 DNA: TGTGCCAGCAGCGCCCCGGGACAGACCGGCTACACCTTC. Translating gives CASSAPGQTGYTF. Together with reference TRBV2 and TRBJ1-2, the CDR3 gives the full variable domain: EPEVTQTPSHQVTQMGQEVILRCVPISNHLYFYWYRQILGQKVEFLVSFYNNEISEKSEIFDDQFSVERPDGSNFTLKIRSTKLEDSAMYFCASSAPGQTGYTFGSGTRLTVV.